Presented here are 20 T cell receptor beta chains from one specimen sequenced in a study of T cells in Graves' hyperthyroidism and ophthalmopathy (dated by TCRdb to about 2019). Library preparation employed multiplex PCR. The instrument given in TCRdb is Illumina HiSeq 2000. TCR beta CDR3 regions were amplified from RNA transcripts. The TCR CDR3 was subjected to a first round of RT-PCR using the HTBI primer set and the Qiagen OneStep RT-PCR kit. TCRdb reanalyzed the raw reads on its own, using fastp at Q25 for trimming and MiXCR for clone calling, and kept in-frame beta chains. Under each unique CDR3 protein, matching rows form one entry showing the most common genes and DNA. Counted in this sample were some 700,000 distinct CDR3 sequences; 17% of them appeared once. The top ten hold about 14% of the sample. Sequenced sample: blood. Receptors were obtained from a man aged 45-65 years with Graves' hyperthyroidism.

This clonotype was recorded a few times. The rearrangement joins TRBV2 to TRBJ1-1, with D perhaps matching TRBD1 (5 bases). Germline V gene lookup returns CDR1 SNHLY and CDR2 FYNNEI. Trimming cost V 6 bases and J 8 bases, with 16 bases left between them. This CDR3 has 13 residues. CDR3 amino acids: CASSPGAPGEAFF. The CDR3 DNA is TGTGCCAGCAGCCCCGGGGCTCCGGGGGAAGCTTTCTTT.

This clonotype was detected only a few times. The chain uses TRBV28 and TRBJ2-1; TRBD2 agrees at 7 bases. Germline assignment: CDR1 MDHEN and CDR2 SYDVKM. The CDR3 covers 18 residues. V was pared by 5 bases and J by 4 bases, with 17 bases of the junction left unmatched. The CDR3 loop reads CASSPRRLAEDWYNEQFF. The CDR3 DNA follows: TGTGCCAGCAGTCCCCGCCGGCTAGCGGAAGACTGGTACAATGAGCAGTTCTTC.

This clonotype has just a few counts. The junction departs from germline at one end; a sequencing error may be responsible. This sequence joins TRBV7-2 and TRBJ2-7, with D unclear. Germline CDR1 reads SGHTA; CDR2 reads FQGNSA. CDR3 length equals 14 residues. This chain's CDR3 is CASSLGQSAYEQHF. CDR3 bases: TGTGCCAGCAGCTTAGGGCAGTCAGCCTACGAGCAGCACTTC.

To note about this clonotype: A single base separates this from a much larger clone, so it may be a read error. CDR3 region: CARRLAGSYNEQFF. CDR3 sequence (DNA): TGTGCCAGGCGACTAGCGGGATCCTACAATGAGCAGTTCTTC. This chain uses TRBV30 with TRBJ2-1; 11 bases are a match to TRBD2. J lost 1 base, V lost 8 bases, and 4 bases had no gene match. The CDR3 has 14 amino acids. The germline V gene encodes CDR1 GTSNPN and CDR2 SVGIG (reference sequence).

In its sample, this clonotype was seen many times. This chain joins TRBV9 and TRBJ2-1, with TRBD2 matching 11 bases. The CDR3 is 15 amino acids. Unmatched junction bases numbered 6, after V lost 0 bases and J lost 10 bases. Germline CDR1 and CDR2: SGDLS and YYNGEE. The CDR3 sequence: CASSVGVSGGGEQFF. CDR3 coding DNA: TGTGCCAGCAGCGTAGGGGTTAGCGGGGGGGGGGAGCAGTTCTTC.

Written as DNA, the CDR3 is TGTGCCAGCAGTTTATATACAGAGACCCAGTACTTC. Its translation: CASSLYTETQYF. The chain couples TRBV28 to TRBJ2-5; no definite D call. Germline CDR1 reads MDHEN; CDR2 reads SYDVKM. The CDR3 is 12 residues long. The V end was cut by 1 base, the J end by 4 bases, with 4 bases between.

As regards this clonotype: A read error may be the cause here, since a much bigger clone is one base away. J is TRBJ1-5 and V is TRBV27; D is ambiguous. V was cut by 6 bases and J by 5 bases, with 8 bases left in between. The CDR3 covers 12 residues. CDR1 and CDR2 (germline): MNHEY, SMNVEV (reference sequence). The CDR3 region has the DNA TGTGCCAGCAGAACAAGCCATCAGCCCCAGCATTTT. Protein: CASRTSHQPQHF.

This clonotype was detected only a few times. This chain connects TRBV28 to TRBJ2-1; D gene unclear. Trimming stripped 4 bases from V and 4 bases from J, with 14 bases between. Germline V CDR1 and CDR2: MDHEN, SYDVKM. This CDR3 spans 15 amino acids. This CDR3 is CASSSTRPLYNEQFF. The CDR3 DNA follows: TGTGCCAGCAGTTCAACACGACCCCTTTACAATGAGCAGTTCTTC.

A few counts support this clonotype. At one end the junction does not follow the germline gene, possibly because of a read error. This rearrangement joins TRBV7-9 to TRBJ1-1; no definite D call. The CDR3 extends over 14 amino acids. Germline lookup yields CDR1 SEHNR and CDR2 FQNEAQ (reference sequence). The CDR3 is CASNLGVAGTEAFF. Here the CDR3 DNA reads TGTGCCAGCAACTTAGGCGTTGCCGGGACTGAAGCTTTCTTT. Complete variable domain (other parts from reference TRBV7-9 and TRBJ1-1): DTGVSQNPRHKITKRGQNVTFRCDPISEHNRLYWYRQTLGQGPEFLTYFQNEAQLEKSRLLSDRFSAERPKGSFSTLEIQRTEQGDSAMYLCASNLGVAGTEAFFGQGTRLTVV.

This clonotype was picked up many times. The chain uses TRBV6-5 and TRBJ1-1; D is perhaps TRBD1 (5 bases). The ends were cut back, 0 bases at V and 1 base at J, with 9 bases in the middle. The germline V gene encodes CDR1 MNHEY and CDR2 SVGAGI. The CDR3 sequence is 15 residues long. The CDR3 DNA reads as TGTGCCAGCAGTTACTCTCGGGACGGGAACACTGAAGCTTTCTTT. Translated: CASSYSRDGNTEAFF.

This clonotype turned up a few times. This sequence joins TRBV10-1 and TRBJ2-7; TRBD2 matches 8 bases. CDR3 length: 16 residues. The germline V gene has CDR1 WNHNN and CDR2 SYGVQD (reference sequence). V lost 1 base and J lost 6; bases outside the gene matches: 11. The CDR3 region has the DNA TGCGCCAGCAGTGAGTGGGGGACTAGTATTCAGTGCGAGCAGTACTTC. Its protein product is CASSEWGTSIQCEQYF.

V gene TRBV15 combines with J gene TRBJ2-2; D is possibly TRBD1 (6 bases). The CDR3 is made up of 15 amino acids. Germline V gene sequence: CDR1 LNHNV, CDR2 YYDKDF (reference sequence). V was trimmed by 4 bases and J by 6 bases, leaving 15 bases between them. CDR3 amino acids: CATSTPVQGPGELFF. CDR3 in DNA: TGTGCCACCAGCACTCCGGTCCAGGGGCCCGGGGAGCTGTTTTTT.

This clonotype was recorded many times. The genes are TRBV2 and TRBJ2-5, with no clear D. Trimming left V 2 bases short and J 2 bases short, with 6 bases between. The CDR3 sequence is 13 residues long. Germline CDR1 is SNHLY and CDR2 is FYNNEI. This CDR3 is CASSERLQETQYF. In nucleotides, the CDR3 is TGTGCCAGCAGTGAACGGTTGCAAGAGACCCAGTACTTC.

This clonotype was seen many times. The chain uses TRBV27 and TRBJ1-1; D unresolved. The length of the CDR3 is 13 residues. Germline lookup yields CDR1 MNHEY and CDR2 SMNVEV (reference sequence). V was pared by 3 bases and J by 3 bases, with 8 bases between. The CDR3 spells CASSFYEDTEAFF. In nucleotides, the CDR3 is TGTGCCAGCAGTTTCTACGAAGACACTGAAGCTTTCTTT.

With regard to this clonotype: A much larger clonotype is one base distant, so this may be a read error. The CDR3 coding sequence is TGCAGTGCTAGAGATGGCAGCGGGAGCTCAGATACGCAGTATTTT. Protein: CSARDGSGSSDTQYF. This chain links TRBV20-1 with TRBJ2-3; 8 nucleotides agree with TRBD2. The ends lost 0 bases at V and 4 bases at J; junction bases unmatched: 6. Germline assignment: CDR1 DFQATT and CDR2 SNEGSKA (reference sequence). CDR3 size: 15 residues.

In this sample, this clonotype turned up many times. CDR3 nucleotides: TGTGCCAGCAATAAACTAGCGGAAGCGCAGTACTTC. Its translation: CASNKLAEAQYF. V usage is TRBV2 and J usage is TRBJ2-7; TRBD2 matches at 8 bases. V lost 7 bases, J lost 9 bases, and 8 bases stayed unmatched. The CDR3 extends over 12 amino acids. Germline-derived CDR1 and CDR2 are SNHLY and FYNNEI. Together with reference TRBV2 and TRBJ2-7, the CDR3 gives the full variable domain: EPEVTQTPSHQVTQMGQEVILRCVPISNHLYFYWYRQILGQKVEFLVSFYNNEISEKSEIFDDQFSVERPDGSNFTLKIRSTKLEDSAMYFCASNKLAEAQYFGPGTRLTVT.

The chain joins TRBV15 to TRBJ2-7; D is unresolved. The germline CDR1 and CDR2 sequences are LNHNV and YYDKDF (reference sequence). The CDR3 sequence is 15 residues long. V was clipped by 0 bases and J by 2 bases, with 11 bases between them. The CDR3 DNA reads as TGTGCCACCAGCAGAGAAGCGATCTTCACCTACGAGCAGTACTTC. It encodes CATSREAIFTYEQYF.

This clonotype was recorded at least ten times. The chain links TRBV12-3 or TRBV12-4 to TRBJ2-7, with TRBD2 matching over 14 bases. V lost 9 bases, J lost 4 bases, and 11 bases stayed unmatched. The CDR3 is made up of 16 amino acids. The DNA for the CDR3 is TGTGCCAGTACCTCCGGGACTAGCGGGAGTATATACGAGCAGTACTTC. It codes for CASTSGTSGSIYEQYF.

V gene TRBV12-3 or TRBV12-4 combines with J gene TRBJ2-1, with TRBD2 matching 15 bases. The CDR3 runs to 20 residues. V was pared by 3 bases and J by 0 bases, with 9 bases of the junction left unmatched. Here the CDR3 DNA reads TGTGCCAGCAGTTTCCTACCGGGACTAGCGGGAGGCCTCTCCTACAATGAGCAGTTCTTC. Translating gives CASSFLPGLAGGLSYNEQFF.

The chain employs TRBV28 and TRBJ2-7, with D maybe TRBD2 (6 bases). The CDR3 has 14 residues. The germline V and J ends were trimmed by 0 bases and 3 bases, with 9 bases remaining between them. Germline V gives CDR1 MDHEN, CDR2 SYDVKM. The chain's CDR3 is CASSLWGGDYEQYF. In DNA form, the CDR3 reads TGTGCCAGCAGTTTATGGGGGGGTGACTACGAGCAGTACTTC.